The TCR beta chain described here comes from a study of siplizumab effects on memory and regulatory T cells. This CDR3 region has 13 residues. V lost 6 bases, J lost 8 bases, and 6 bases stayed unmatched. Germline CDR1 is MNHEY and CDR2 is SVGAGI. In the case of this clone: Its antigen remains unidentified.

Every sample had approximately 10^5 of its TCR templates assayed. Clones were read by immunoSEQ multiplex PCR, and TCRdb kept only the in-frame ones, dropping some. The sample carries 70,000 to 90,000 clones, around 90% recorded once. Regarding the study as a whole: The diversity of naive T cells seemed greater than that of memory cells, and their alloresponse contribution seemed major. Mappable alloreactive CD4+ clones averaged around 74% Treg-derived with siplizumab versus under 30% in controls. No naive or memory phenotype could be assigned to roughly 75-97% of proliferating clones.

The receptor comes from a human donor in good health. The specimen sequenced was CD4+ T cells sorted from blood. The rearrangement joins TRBV6-5 to TRBJ2-3; 9 nucleotides agree with TRBD1. DNA for the CDR3: TGTGCCAGCAGAAGGGGACAGGGCGGTACGCAGTATTTT. Translated, it gives CASRRGQGGTQYF.